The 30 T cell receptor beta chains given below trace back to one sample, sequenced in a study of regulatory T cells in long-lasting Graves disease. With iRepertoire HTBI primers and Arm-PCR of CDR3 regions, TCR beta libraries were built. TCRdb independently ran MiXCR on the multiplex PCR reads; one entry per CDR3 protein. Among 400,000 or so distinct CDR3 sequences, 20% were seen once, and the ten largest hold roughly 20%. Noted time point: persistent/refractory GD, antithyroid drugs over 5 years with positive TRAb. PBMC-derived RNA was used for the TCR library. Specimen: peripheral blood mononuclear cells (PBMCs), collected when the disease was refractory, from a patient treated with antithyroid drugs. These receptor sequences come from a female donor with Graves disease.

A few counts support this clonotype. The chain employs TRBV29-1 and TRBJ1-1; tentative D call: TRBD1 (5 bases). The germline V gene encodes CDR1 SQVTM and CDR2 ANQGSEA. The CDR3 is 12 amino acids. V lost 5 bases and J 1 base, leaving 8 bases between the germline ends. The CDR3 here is CSVWDGNTEAFF. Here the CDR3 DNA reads TGCAGCGTTTGGGACGGGAACACTGAAGCTTTCTTT.

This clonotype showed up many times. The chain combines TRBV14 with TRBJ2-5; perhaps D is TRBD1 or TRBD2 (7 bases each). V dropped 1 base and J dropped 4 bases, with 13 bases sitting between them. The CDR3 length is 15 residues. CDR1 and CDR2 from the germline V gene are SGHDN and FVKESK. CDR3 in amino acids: CASSQGTRGGETQYF. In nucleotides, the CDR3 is TGTGCCAGCAGCCAAGGAACCAGGGGGGGAGAGACCCAGTACTTC.

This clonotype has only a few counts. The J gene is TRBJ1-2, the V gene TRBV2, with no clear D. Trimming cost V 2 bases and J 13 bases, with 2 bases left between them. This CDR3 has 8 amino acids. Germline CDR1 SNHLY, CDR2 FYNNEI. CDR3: CASSESTF. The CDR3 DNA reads TGTGCCAGCAGTGAATCCACCTTC.

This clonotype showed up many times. CDR3 DNA sequence: TGCGCCAGCAGCTTGGAGGAGTTTGTGGGTCCCTACGAGCAGTACTTC. This gives the protein CASSLEEFVGPYEQYF. This rearrangement joins TRBV5-1 to TRBJ2-7; no firm D call. The CDR3 consists of 16 residues. Trimming pared 0 bases from V and 2 bases from J, leaving 15 bases between. Germline loops: CDR1 SGHRS, CDR2 YFSETQ. The entire variable domain, with the rest obtained from reference TRBV5-1 and TRBJ2-7, is as follows: KAGVTQTPRYLIKTRGQQVTLSCSPISGHRSVSWYQQTPGQGLQFLFEYFSETQRNKGNFPGRFSGRQFSNSRSEMNVSTLELGDSALYLCASSLEEFVGPYEQYFGPGTRLTVT.

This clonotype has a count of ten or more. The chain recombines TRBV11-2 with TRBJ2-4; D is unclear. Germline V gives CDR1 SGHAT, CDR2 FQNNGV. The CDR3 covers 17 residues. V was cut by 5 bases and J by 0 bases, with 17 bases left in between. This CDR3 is CASSPPWQPLAKNIQYF. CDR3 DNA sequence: TGTGCCAGCAGCCCCCCATGGCAACCTCTAGCCAAAAACATTCAGTACTTC.

The CDR3 loop is CASSDSGQYNSPLHF. The CDR3 DNA is TGTGCCAGCAGCGACTCGGGACAGTATAATTCACCCCTCCACTTT. V and J are TRBV7-2 and TRBJ1-6; 7 bases line up with TRBD1. After removal of 5 bases from V and 4 bases from J, the junction contained 5 bases not matched to a gene. Per the germline V gene, CDR1 is SGHTA and CDR2 is FQGNSA. The CDR3 extends over 15 amino acids.

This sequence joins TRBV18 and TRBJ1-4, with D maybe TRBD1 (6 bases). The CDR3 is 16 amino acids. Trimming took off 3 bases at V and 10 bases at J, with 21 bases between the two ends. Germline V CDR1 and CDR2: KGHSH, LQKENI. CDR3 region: CASSPSAARGIGKLFF. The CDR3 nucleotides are TGTGCCAGCTCACCTTCGGCGGCCAGGGGAATAGGAAAACTGTTTTTT.

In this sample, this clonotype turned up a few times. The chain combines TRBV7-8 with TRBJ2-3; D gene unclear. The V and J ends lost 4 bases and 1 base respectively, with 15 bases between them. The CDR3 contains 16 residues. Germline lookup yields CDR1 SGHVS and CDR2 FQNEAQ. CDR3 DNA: TGTGCCAGCAGCTCCAATGGGCTGTTGCGCACAGATACGCAGTATTTT. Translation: CASSSNGLLRTDTQYF.

The CDR3 sequence is CASRGGGQTNTEAFF. CDR3 nucleotides: TGTGCCAGCAGGGGGGGGGGCCAAACGAACACTGAAGCTTTCTTT. V gene TRBV6-2 or TRBV6-3 combines with J gene TRBJ1-1; D is perhaps TRBD1 (6 bases). Germline V gene sequence: CDR1 MNHEY, CDR2 SVGEGT. This CDR3 spans 15 amino acids. The V end was cut by 6 bases, the J end by 1 base, with 15 bases between.

The CDR3 DNA sequence: TGTGCCAGTAGTACTCCGACAGGCTCCCAGCATTTT. This encodes CASSTPTGSQHF. This sequence joins TRBV19 and TRBJ1-5; D is perhaps TRBD1 (6 bases). The CDR3 covers 12 residues. V shed 4 bases and J shed 11 bases, with 12 bases lying between them. Looked up from germline, CDR1 is LNHDA and CDR2 is SQIVND (reference sequence).

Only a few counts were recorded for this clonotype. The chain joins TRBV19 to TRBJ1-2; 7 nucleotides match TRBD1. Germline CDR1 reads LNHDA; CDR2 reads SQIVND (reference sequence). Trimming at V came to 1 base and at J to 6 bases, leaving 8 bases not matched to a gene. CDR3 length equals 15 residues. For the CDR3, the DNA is TGTGCCAGTAGTATAGTTTACGACAGGGAGGATGGCTACACCTTC. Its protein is CASSIVYDREDGYTF.

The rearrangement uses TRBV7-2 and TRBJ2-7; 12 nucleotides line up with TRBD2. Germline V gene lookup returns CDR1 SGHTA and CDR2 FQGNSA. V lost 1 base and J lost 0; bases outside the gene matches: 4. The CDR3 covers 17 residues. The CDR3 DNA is TGTGCCAGCAGCTTAGAACTAGCGGGAGGCAGCTCCTACGAGCAGTACTTC. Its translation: CASSLELAGGSSYEQYF.

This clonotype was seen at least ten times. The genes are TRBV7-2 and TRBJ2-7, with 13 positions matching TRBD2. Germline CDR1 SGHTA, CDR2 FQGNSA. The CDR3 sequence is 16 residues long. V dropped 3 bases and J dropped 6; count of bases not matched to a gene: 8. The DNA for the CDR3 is TGTGCCAGCAGCTTGACAAGGACTAGCGGGAGAAGCGAGCAGTACTTC. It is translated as CASSLTRTSGRSEQYF.

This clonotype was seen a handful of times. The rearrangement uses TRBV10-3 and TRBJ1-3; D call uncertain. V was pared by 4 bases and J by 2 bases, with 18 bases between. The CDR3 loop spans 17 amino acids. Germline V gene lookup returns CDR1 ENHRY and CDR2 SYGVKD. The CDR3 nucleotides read TGTGCCATCAGTGGCCAGCGCGCAGGCAGGCCTGGAAACACCATATATTTT. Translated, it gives CAISGQRAGRPGNTIYF.

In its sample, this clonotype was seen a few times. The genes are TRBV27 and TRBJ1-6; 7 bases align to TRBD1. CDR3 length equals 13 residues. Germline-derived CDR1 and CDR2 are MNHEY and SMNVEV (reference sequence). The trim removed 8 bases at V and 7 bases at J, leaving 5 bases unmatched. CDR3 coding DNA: TGTGCCAGCGGCCCAGGGGGAAATTCACCCCTCCACTTT. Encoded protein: CASGPGGNSPLHF.

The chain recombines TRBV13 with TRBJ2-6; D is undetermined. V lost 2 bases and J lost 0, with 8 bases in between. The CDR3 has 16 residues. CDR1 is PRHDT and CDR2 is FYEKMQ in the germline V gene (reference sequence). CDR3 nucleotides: TGTGCCAGCAGCTTAACCGGTGGCTCTGGGGCCAACGTCCTGACTTTC. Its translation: CASSLTGGSGANVLTF.

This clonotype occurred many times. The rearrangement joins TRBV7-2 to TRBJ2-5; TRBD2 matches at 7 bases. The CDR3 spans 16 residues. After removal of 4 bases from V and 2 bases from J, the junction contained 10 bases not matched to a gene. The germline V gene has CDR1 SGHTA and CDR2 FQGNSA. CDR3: CASSSFLAAGQETQYF. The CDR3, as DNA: TGTGCCAGCAGCTCCTTCCTAGCGGCAGGACAAGAGACCCAGTACTTC.

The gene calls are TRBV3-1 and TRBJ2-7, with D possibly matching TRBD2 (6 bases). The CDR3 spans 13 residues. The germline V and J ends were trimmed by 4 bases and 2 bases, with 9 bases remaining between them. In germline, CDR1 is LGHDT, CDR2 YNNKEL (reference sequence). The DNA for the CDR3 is TGTGCCAGCAGCCTACCGGGAGCCTACGAGCAGTACTTC. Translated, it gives CASSLPGAYEQYF.

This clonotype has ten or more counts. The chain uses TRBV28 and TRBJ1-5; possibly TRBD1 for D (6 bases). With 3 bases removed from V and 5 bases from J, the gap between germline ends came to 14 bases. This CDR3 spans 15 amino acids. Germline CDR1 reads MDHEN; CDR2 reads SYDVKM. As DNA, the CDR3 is TGTGCCAGCAGTTTCCGGGACATCCAGGATCAGCCCCAGCATTTT. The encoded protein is CASSFRDIQDQPQHF.

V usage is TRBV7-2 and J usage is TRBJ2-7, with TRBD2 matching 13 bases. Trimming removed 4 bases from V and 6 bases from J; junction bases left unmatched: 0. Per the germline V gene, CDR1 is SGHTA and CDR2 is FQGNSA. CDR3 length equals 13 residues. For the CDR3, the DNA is TGTGCCAGCAGCTGGACTAGCGGGAGCGAGCAGTACTTC. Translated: CASSWTSGSEQYF.

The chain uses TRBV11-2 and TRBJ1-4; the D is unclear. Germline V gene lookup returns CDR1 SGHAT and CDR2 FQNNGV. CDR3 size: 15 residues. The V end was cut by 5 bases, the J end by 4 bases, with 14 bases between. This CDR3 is CASSPRRAGNEKLFF. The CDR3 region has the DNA TGTGCCAGCAGCCCCCGGCGAGCCGGTAATGAAAAACTGTTTTTT.

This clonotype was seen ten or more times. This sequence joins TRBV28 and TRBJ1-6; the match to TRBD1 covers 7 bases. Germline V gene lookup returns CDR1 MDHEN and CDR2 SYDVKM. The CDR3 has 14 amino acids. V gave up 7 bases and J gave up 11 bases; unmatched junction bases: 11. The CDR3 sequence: CASNVGQPSAPLHF. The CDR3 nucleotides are TGTGCCAGCAATGTGGGACAGCCTTCGGCACCCCTCCACTTT.

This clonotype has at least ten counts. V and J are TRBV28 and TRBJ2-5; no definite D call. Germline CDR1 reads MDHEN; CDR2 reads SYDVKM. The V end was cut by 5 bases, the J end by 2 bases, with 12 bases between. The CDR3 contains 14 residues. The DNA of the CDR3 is TGTGCCAGCAGTCCCCGGCAGTTTCAAGAGACCCAGTACTTC. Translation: CASSPRQFQETQYF. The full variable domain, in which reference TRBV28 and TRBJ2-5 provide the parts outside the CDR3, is DVKVTQSSRYLVKRTGEKVFLECVQDMDHENMFWYRQDPGLGLRLIYFSYDVKMKEKGDIPEGYSVSREKKERFSLILESASTNQTSMYLCASSPRQFQETQYFGPGTRLLVL.

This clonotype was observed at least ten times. The CDR3 coding sequence is TGTGCCAGCAGTTTTCGTGGACAGGGGGCCTACGAGCAGTACTTC. This codes for CASSFRGQGAYEQYF. The genes are TRBV28 and TRBJ2-7; 10 bases map to TRBD1. The CDR3 length is 15 residues. Trimming cost V 3 bases and J 2 bases; bases outside gene matches: 4. The germline gives CDR1 MDHEN, CDR2 SYDVKM.

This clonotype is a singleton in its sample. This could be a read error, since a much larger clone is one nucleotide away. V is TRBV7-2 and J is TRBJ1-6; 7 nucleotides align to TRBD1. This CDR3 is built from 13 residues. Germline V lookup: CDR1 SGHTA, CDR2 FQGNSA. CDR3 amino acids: CVSNPGQNSPLHF. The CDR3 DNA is TGTGTCAGTAATCCGGGACAGAATTCACCCCTCCACTTT.

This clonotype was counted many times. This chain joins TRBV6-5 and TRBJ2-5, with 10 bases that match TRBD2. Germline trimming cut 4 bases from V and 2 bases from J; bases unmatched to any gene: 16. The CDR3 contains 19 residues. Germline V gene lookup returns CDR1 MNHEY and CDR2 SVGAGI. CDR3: CASSFSSRVAGGTQETQYF. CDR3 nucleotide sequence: TGTGCCAGCAGTTTCTCGTCCCGAGTAGCGGGAGGTACTCAAGAGACCCAGTACTTC.

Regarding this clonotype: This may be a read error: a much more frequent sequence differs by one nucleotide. CDR3 loop: CASSYSLRAEAFF. CDR3 DNA sequence: TGTGCCAGCAGTTACTCGCTTCGGGCTGAAGCTTTCTTT. J is TRBJ1-1 and V is TRBV6-5; D gene ambiguous. CDR1 is MNHEY, CDR2 SVGAGI, per germline. The CDR3 has 13 residues. V gave up 0 bases and J gave up 6 bases, with 8 bases separating them.

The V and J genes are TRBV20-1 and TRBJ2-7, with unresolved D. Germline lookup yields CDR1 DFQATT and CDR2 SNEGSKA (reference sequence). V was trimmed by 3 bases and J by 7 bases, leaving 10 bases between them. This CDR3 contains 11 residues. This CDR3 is CSASTSREQYF. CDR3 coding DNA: TGCAGTGCTAGCACATCTAGAGAGCAGTACTTC.

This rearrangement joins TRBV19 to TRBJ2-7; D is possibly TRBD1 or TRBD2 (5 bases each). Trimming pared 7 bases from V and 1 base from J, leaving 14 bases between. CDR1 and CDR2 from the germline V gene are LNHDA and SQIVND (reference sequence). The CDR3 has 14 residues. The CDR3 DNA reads TGTGCCAGTACCCCGGCAGGGAGTTCCTACGAGCAGTACTTC. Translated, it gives CASTPAGSSYEQYF.

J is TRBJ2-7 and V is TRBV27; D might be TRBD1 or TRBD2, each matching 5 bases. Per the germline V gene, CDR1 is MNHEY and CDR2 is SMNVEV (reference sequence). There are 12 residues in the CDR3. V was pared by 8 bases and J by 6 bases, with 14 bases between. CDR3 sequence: CASWDPLGEQYF. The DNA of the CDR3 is TGTGCCAGCTGGGACCCCTTGGGCGAGCAGTACTTC.